One and the same sample provided the 31 T cell receptor beta chains below, sequenced in a study of T cells in Graves' hyperthyroidism and ophthalmopathy. Using RNA transcripts as the source, TCR beta CDR3 regions were amplified. HTBI primers were used for first-round RT-PCR of the TCR CDR3. TCRdb used MiXCR to reprocess the multiplex PCR reads, holding one entry per CDR3 protein. The sample consists of some 440,000 distinct CDR3 sequences, 15% to 18% of them appearing once. The specimen was blood. These receptors all stem from a woman aged 18-29 years with Graves' hyperthyroidism.

On this clonotype: This may arise from a read error, as a much more abundant clone is one base away. The rearrangement links TRBV7-9 to TRBJ1-5; D unclear. Germline V gene data show CDR1 as SEHNR and CDR2 as FQNEAQ (reference sequence). Trimming took off 1 base at V and 6 bases at J, with 10 bases between the two ends. This CDR3 region has 14 residues. The CDR3 here is CASSLGGYGQPQHF. As DNA, the CDR3 is TGTGCCAGCAGCTTAGGAGGGTACGGTCAGCCCCAGCATTTT.

This clonotype has a count of ten or more. This chain joins TRBV4-2 and TRBJ2-7, with TRBD1 as a possible D gene (6 bases). V lost 0 bases and J 0 bases, leaving 12 bases between the germline ends. CDR1 is LGHNA and CDR2 is YNFKEQ in the germline V gene. This CDR3 is built from 16 residues. CDR3 sequence: CASSQEIIGGSYEQYF. The CDR3 DNA reads TGTGCCAGCAGCCAAGAAATTATAGGGGGCTCCTACGAGCAGTACTTC.

V is TRBV7-3 and J is TRBJ1-2, with D perhaps matching TRBD1 (5 bases). Germline V gives CDR1 SGHTA, CDR2 FQGTGA. This CDR3 has 13 amino acids. Trimming left V 2 bases short and J 7 bases short, with 11 bases between. The CDR3 coding sequence is TGTGCCAGCAGCTTATCCCTGGGGCTTGGCTACACCTTC. This encodes CASSLSLGLGYTF.

This clonotype was picked up many times. The chain couples TRBV28 to TRBJ1-4, with 8 bases fitting TRBD1. The CDR3 is 14 amino acids. Losses at the gene ends were 5 bases for V and 5 bases for J; bases not matched to a gene: 4. The V gene's germline CDR1 is MDHEN and CDR2 SYDVKM. The CDR3 bases are TGTGCCAGCAGTACCGGGACAGGAAATGAAAAACTGTTTTTT. It codes for CASSTGTGNEKLFF.

J is TRBJ1-3 and V is TRBV5-6; D is undetermined. Germline V gives CDR1 SGHDT, CDR2 YYEEEE. The CDR3 contains 16 residues. V shed 4 bases and J shed 1 base, with 15 bases lying between them. CDR3 coding DNA: TGTGCCAGCAGCCGACTTCGAACCCGATCTGGAAACACCATATATTTT. Encoded protein: CASSRLRTRSGNTIYF.

This clonotype has at least ten counts. The CDR3 sequence is CASSGGGGDEQYF. As DNA, the CDR3 is TGCGCCAGCAGCGGCGGTGGGGGGGACGAGCAGTACTTC. The chain combines TRBV5-1 with TRBJ2-7; 7 bases map to TRBD2. The V segment lost 4 bases and the J segment 5 bases; nucleotides outside the gene matches: 6. This CDR3 is built from 13 residues. Germline CDR1 reads SGHRS; CDR2 reads YFSETQ.

This clonotype was observed at least ten times. The rearrangement uses TRBV6-1 and TRBJ2-1; 8 bases are a match to TRBD1. The J segment lost 6 bases and the V segment lost 5 bases, leaving 9 bases of the junction unmatched. The CDR3 runs to 15 residues. Germline CDR1 is MNHNS and CDR2 is SASEGT. The CDR3 sequence: CASSKQGDSGNEQFF. DNA for the CDR3: TGTGCCAGCAGTAAACAGGGGGACTCGGGCAATGAGCAGTTCTTC.

This clonotype appeared a few times. This chain joins TRBV5-5 and TRBJ1-2, with 7 bases lining up with TRBD1. V lost 6 bases to trimming and J lost 8 bases; unmatched junction nucleotides: 16. The CDR3 extends over 15 amino acids. Germline V gives CDR1 SGHKS, CDR2 YYEKEE (reference sequence). CDR3 in DNA: TGTGCCAGCACATGGGAACAGGGGAATTGGAGAGGCTACACCTTC. Amino acid sequence: CASTWEQGNWRGYTF.

On this clonotype itself: Just one base apart from a much larger clone, this may be a read error. The chain uses TRBV20-1 and TRBJ2-7; D may be TRBD2 (6 bases). V was clipped by 3 bases and J by 1 base, with 7 bases between them. The CDR3 spans 12 residues. In germline, CDR1 is DFQATT, CDR2 SNEGSKA (reference sequence). The CDR3 loop reads CSASGTSYEQYF. The CDR3 DNA reads as TGCAGTGCTAGTGGGACTTCCTACGAGCAGTACTTC.

At least ten counts were recorded for this clonotype. The genes are TRBV20-1 and TRBJ2-1; D is unresolved. The CDR3 consists of 15 residues. Germline CDR1 is DFQATT and CDR2 is SNEGSKA (reference sequence). The V end lost 2 bases, the J end lost 4 bases, and 15 bases lay between the germline ends. This CDR3 is CSARRGRGAYNEQFF. The CDR3 DNA sequence: TGCAGTGCTAGAAGAGGCCGCGGCGCGTACAATGAGCAGTTCTTC.

The V gene is TRBV2, the J gene TRBJ2-1, with 13 bases fitting TRBD2. Germline loops: CDR1 SNHLY, CDR2 FYNNEI. CDR3 length equals 15 residues. Germline trimming cut 8 bases from V and 8 bases from J; bases unmatched to any gene: 9. CDR3 loop: CASRLRTSGSYEQFF. For the CDR3, the DNA is TGTGCCAGCCGCCTCAGGACTAGCGGGAGTTATGAGCAGTTCTTC.

This clonotype was observed a handful of times. The rearrangement uses TRBV14 and TRBJ2-3, with D uncertain. The CDR3 has 20 amino acids. V was trimmed by 0 bases and J by 2 bases, leaving 24 bases between them. Germline V gives CDR1 SGHDN, CDR2 FVKESK. CDR3: CASSQDGDKNSYLVTDTQYF. The CDR3 DNA reads TGTGCCAGCAGCCAAGATGGCGATAAGAATTCCTACCTCGTCACAGATACGCAGTATTTT.

This clonotype was detected ten times or more. The J gene is TRBJ1-2, the V gene TRBV7-9, with D perhaps TRBD1 (5 bases). V lost 5 bases, J lost 1 base, and 14 bases lay in between. Looked up from germline, CDR1 is SEHNR and CDR2 is FQNEAQ (reference sequence). This CDR3 is 15 amino acids long. The CDR3 nucleotides are TGTGCCAGCAGCCCGAGTTCGGGACGTAACTATGGCTACACCTTC. As protein: CASSPSSGRNYGYTF.

This clonotype has a count of ten or more. This sequence joins TRBV12-3 or TRBV12-4 and TRBJ2-7, with D possibly matching TRBD2 (6 bases). The CDR3 has 13 residues. V was cut by 3 bases and J by 5 bases, with 11 bases left in between. CDR3: CASSLRGGHEQYF. The DNA of the CDR3 is TGTGCCAGCAGTTTGCGGGGAGGTCACGAGCAGTACTTC.

This clonotype was detected many times. The J gene is TRBJ1-1, the V gene TRBV20-1; D perhaps matches TRBD1 (6 bases). Per the germline V gene, CDR1 is DFQATT and CDR2 is SNEGSKA (reference sequence). The V and J ends lost 3 bases and 0 bases respectively, with 14 bases between them. This CDR3 is built from 15 residues. CDR3 region: CSASEWTAMNTEAFF. In DNA form, the CDR3 reads TGCAGTGCTAGCGAATGGACAGCCATGAACACTGAAGCTTTCTTT.

This clonotype appeared many times. The chain is built from TRBV12-3 or TRBV12-4 and TRBJ2-3, with 10 bases aligning to TRBD1. The CDR3 runs 18 residues. Trimming cost V 3 bases and J 1 base; bases outside gene matches: 10. The DNA for the CDR3 is TGTGCCAGCAGTTTCCTTACACGACAGGGGGCTGGCACAGATACGCAGTATTTT. Amino acid sequence: CASSFLTRQGAGTDTQYF.

In its sample, this clonotype was seen many times. V is TRBV12-3 or TRBV12-4 and J is TRBJ2-3; D is unclear. V dropped 6 bases and J dropped 0 bases, with 10 bases sitting between them. This CDR3 has 14 amino acids. The CDR3 protein is CASSPRASTDTQYF. For the CDR3, the DNA is TGTGCCAGCAGCCCCCGGGCTAGCACAGATACGCAGTATTTT.

The chain employs TRBV6-5 and TRBJ1-3; 7 bases fit TRBD1. Germline lookup yields CDR1 MNHEY and CDR2 SVGAGI. After removal of 2 bases from V and 0 bases from J, the junction contained 7 bases not matched to a gene. The CDR3 has 17 amino acids. The CDR3 DNA reads TGTGCCAGCAGTTACATCGGGACAGCCTTCTCTGGAAACACCATATATTTT. This codes for CASSYIGTAFSGNTIYF.

This clonotype appeared a single time. Its ends do not fully match the called genes, so a read error is possible. J is TRBJ2-1 and V is TRBV7-6, with TRBD2 identical over 12 bases. Per the germline V gene, CDR1 is SGHVS and CDR2 is FNYEAQ. The CDR3 spans 18 residues. As DNA, the CDR3 is TGTGCCAGCAGCCTAGCGGGAGGGCCTGGGGGTTCCTACAATGAGCAGTTCTTC. The encoded protein is CASSLAGGPGGSYNEQFF.

This clonotype was counted between two and nine times. The genes are TRBV4-1 and TRBJ1-2; a weak D match, TRBD1 (5 bases). The CDR3 is 15 amino acids. Trimming removed 1 base from V and 0 bases from J, with 9 bases in between. Looked up from germline, CDR1 is MGHRA and CDR2 is YSYEKL. CDR3 in amino acids: CASSQADISNYGYTF. As DNA, the CDR3 is TGCGCCAGCAGCCAAGCGGACATCTCTAACTATGGCTACACCTTC.

The sample holds many counts of this clonotype. Relative to the germline gene, one junction end is altered; a read error may explain this. The gene calls are TRBV18 and TRBJ2-5, with unresolved D. This CDR3 comprises 14 residues. The germline CDR1 and CDR2 sequences are KGHSH and LQKENI. CDR3 amino acids: CASSPPETRERMHF. The CDR3 nucleotides are TGTGCCAGCTCACCACCGGAAACCCGCGAAAGAATGCACTTC.

This clonotype was detected ten times or more. The J gene is TRBJ2-1, the V gene TRBV6-1, with a possible D match to TRBD2 (6 bases). V lost 5 bases and J 4 bases, leaving 15 bases between the germline ends. The germline V gene has CDR1 MNHNS and CDR2 SASEGT. This CDR3 is 15 amino acids long. CDR3 nucleotide sequence: TGTGCCAGCAGTTCTTTCCAGGGAGGTTACAATGAGCAGTTCTTC. This translates into CASSSFQGGYNEQFF.

This clonotype appeared many times. The chain links TRBV12-3 or TRBV12-4 to TRBJ2-3; 12 bases are a match to TRBD2. CDR3 length: 15 residues. With V trimmed by 6 bases and J by 3 bases, 4 bases remained unmatched. The CDR3 DNA reads as TGTGCCAGCAGGATGACTAGCGGGAGAACAGATACGCAGTATTTT. Protein product: CASRMTSGRTDTQYF.

The chain recombines TRBV7-9 with TRBJ2-5; 7 nucleotides line up with TRBD2. Germline V gene lookup returns CDR1 SEHNR and CDR2 FQNEAQ (reference sequence). Germline trimming cut 1 base from V and 2 bases from J; bases unmatched to any gene: 13. The CDR3 has 18 residues. In DNA, the CDR3 is TGTGCCAGCAGCTTAGGGCGTCTGAGCGGGAAAGTGCAAGAGACCCAGTACTTC. Translated: CASSLGRLSGKVQETQYF. The full variable domain, completed using reference TRBV7-9 and TRBJ2-5, is DTGVSQNPRHKITKRGQNVTFRCDPISEHNRLYWYRQTLGQGPEFLTYFQNEAQLEKSRLLSDRFSAERPKGSFSTLEIQRTEQGDSAMYLCASSLGRLSGKVQETQYFGPGTRLLVL.

The chain has TRBV30 and TRBJ2-7, with D possibly being TRBD1 or TRBD2 (7 bases each). The CDR3 spans 15 residues. Per the germline V gene, CDR1 is GTSNPN and CDR2 is SVGIG (reference sequence). V lost 6 bases to trimming and J lost 4 bases, with 22 bases between them. In DNA, the CDR3 is TGTGCCTGCCCCATTAAGCGGGACAGCAAGTACGAGCAGTACTTC. Protein product: CACPIKRDSKYEQYF.

This clonotype appeared many times. V and J are TRBV7-9 and TRBJ2-5, with TRBD2 as a possible D gene (6 bases). The V gene lost 5 bases and the J gene lost 4 bases, with 11 bases spanning the gap. This CDR3 region has 13 residues. CDR1 and CDR2 from the germline V gene are SEHNR and FQNEAQ (reference sequence). The CDR3 protein is CASSRSGSETQYF. CDR3 coding DNA: TGTGCCAGCAGCCGAAGCGGGTCAGAGACCCAGTACTTC.

This chain connects TRBV7-9 to TRBJ2-3; D possibly corresponds to TRBD2 (7 bases). The V gene lost 4 bases and the J gene lost 7 bases, with 15 bases spanning the gap. CDR3 length: 14 residues. CDR1 and CDR2 (germline): SEHNR, FQNEAQ (reference sequence). This CDR3 is CASSWGGGVNTQYF. DNA of the CDR3: TGTGCCAGCAGCTGGGGGGGGGGCGTCAATACGCAGTATTTT.

This clonotype was recorded at least ten times. This chain connects TRBV12-3 or TRBV12-4 to TRBJ1-2, with TRBD1 as a possible D gene (5 bases). Deletions cut 6 bases from V and 4 bases from J, with 21 bases between. The length of the CDR3 is 16 residues. This CDR3 reads CASRHSGGRRAYGYTF. For the CDR3, the DNA is TGTGCCAGCAGACACTCCGGGGGACGCCGGGCCTATGGCTACACCTTC.

J is TRBJ1-3 and V is TRBV6-1, with D possibly matching TRBD1 (6 bases). The CDR3 has 14 residues. Germline V gene data show CDR1 as MNHNS and CDR2 as SASEGT. V gave up 11 bases and J gave up 4 bases, with 18 bases separating them. CDR3 residues: CAARQDFRGNTIYF. CDR3 DNA sequence: TGTGCCGCGCGACAGGACTTCAGGGGAAACACCATATATTTT.

This clonotype was counted ten times or more. CDR3 protein: CASSEHDLGGDTQYF. CDR3 nucleotide sequence: TGTGCCAGCAGTGAACATGACTTAGGGGGGGATACGCAGTATTTT. This chain joins TRBV6-1 and TRBJ2-3, with D possibly called TRBD1 or TRBD2 (6 bases each). Per germline, CDR1 MNHNS and CDR2 SASEGT. V lost 2 bases and J 6 bases, leaving 15 bases between the germline ends. The CDR3 length is 15 residues.

The chain recombines TRBV3-1 with TRBJ2-7; tentative D call: TRBD1 (6 bases). Germline V gene data show CDR1 as LGHDT and CDR2 as YNNKEL (reference sequence). The V end lost 3 bases, the J end lost 3 bases, and 9 bases lay between the germline ends. The CDR3 length is 13 residues. This chain's CDR3 is CASSHGGYYEQYF. The CDR3 DNA follows: TGTGCCAGCAGCCATGGGGGCTACTACGAGCAGTACTTC.